This record concerns one T cell receptor (beta chain) sequence. The data were obtained in a study of blood T cell repertoires in COVID-19. Study summary: Sample material is recorded as cDNA or gDNA derived from T cells, B-cell-depleted T cells, or PBMCs.

Authors' methods: Researchers report that nucleated cell counts were estimated from reference gene primer amplification. Sequencing used immunoSEQ multiplex PCR; TCRdb keeps in-frame clones, though not all of them. V and J calls and clone size are given by that table; D and trimming were obtained from the DNA. Among 250,000 to 300,000 clones listed, about nine tenths were seen once. There are 16 residues in the CDR3. V trimming: 0 bases; J trimming: 2 bases; junction bases outside the gene matches: 4. Per germline, CDR1 GTSNPN and CDR2 SVGIG (reference sequence). The chain uses TRBV30 and TRBJ2-7, with 13 bases identical to TRBD2. Sequenced input: peripheral blood. The TCR comes from a woman aged 45-65 years who had recovered from COVID-19. The CDR3 spells CAWSVPGLAGAYEQYF. Written as DNA, the CDR3 is TGTGCCTGGAGTGTACCAGGACTAGCGGGAGCCTACGAGCAGTACTTC.